These 8 T cell receptor beta chains were all obtained from the same sample, sequenced in a study of shared clonotypes between healthy human individuals. Data came from immunoSEQ multiplex PCR; TCRdb stores just in-frame clones and leaves some out. The sample holds 2 million to 2.5 million clones; around 90% are singletons and the top ten take 0.37%. Sequenced: naive CD4+ T cells from PBMCs. The subset denotes: CD45RA+ positively selected. The origin of the receptors is a young man in good health. Some clones in this sample may be carry-over from other donors' samples.

This chain links TRBV28 with TRBJ1-2; D is undetermined. CDR1 is MDHEN and CDR2 is SYDVKM in the germline V gene. V was clipped by 5 bases and J by 4 bases, with 8 bases between them. This CDR3 contains 12 residues. In DNA, the CDR3 is TGTGCCAGCAGTGGCCCCACCTATGGCTACACCTTC. Its translation is CASSGPTYGYTF.

The chain has TRBV28 and TRBJ1-5, with D possibly being TRBD1 (5 bases). V gave up 3 bases and J gave up 5 bases, with 14 bases separating them. The CDR3 is 15 residues long. Germline V gene sequence: CDR1 MDHEN, CDR2 SYDVKM. The CDR3 is CASSLSSQGHQPQHF. For the CDR3, the DNA is TGTGCCAGCAGTTTGTCCTCGCAGGGACATCAGCCCCAGCATTTT.

Only one count was recorded for this clone. J is TRBJ2-3 and V is TRBV4-1; the match to TRBD2 covers 10 bases. CDR3 length: 15 amino acids. The V gene's germline CDR1 is MGHRA and CDR2 YSYEKL. V lost 2 bases and J lost 6; bases outside the gene matches: 5. Here the CDR3 reads CASSQLAGVGDTQYF. CDR3 sequence (DNA): TGCGCCAGCAGCCAACTAGCGGGAGTGGGGGATACGCAGTATTTT.

This rearrangement joins TRBV29-1 to TRBJ2-1, with D tentatively TRBD1 (6 bases). The CDR3 runs to 14 residues. Germline values: CDR1 SQVTM, CDR2 ANQGSEA. Trimming took off 3 bases at V and 4 bases at J, with 13 bases between the two ends. CDR3 residues: CSVEGKTGYNEQFF. DNA for the CDR3: TGCAGCGTTGAGGGAAAGACAGGATACAATGAGCAGTTCTTC.

This sequence joins TRBV6-6 and TRBJ2-5; 9 bases align to TRBD1. The CDR3 totals 14 residues. V lost 5 bases and J lost 5; bases outside the gene matches: 6. Germline CDR1 reads MNHNY; CDR2 reads SVGAGI (reference sequence). CDR3 region: CASSIRTGDETQYF. The CDR3 DNA reads TGTGCCAGCAGTATCAGGACAGGGGATGAGACCCAGTACTTC.

The gene calls are TRBV6-5 and TRBJ1-2; no definite D call. CDR3 length equals 13 residues. The V end was cut by 5 bases, the J end by 5 bases, with 12 bases between. CDR1 MNHEY and CDR2 SVGAGI come from the germline V gene. The CDR3, as DNA: TGTGCCAGCAGTGAACTACCCAGATATGGCTACACCTTC. This encodes CASSELPRYGYTF.

This chain's CDR3 is CASSQDPYEQYF. Here the CDR3 DNA reads TGTGCCAGCAGCCAAGATCCCTACGAGCAGTACTTC. The rearrangement joins TRBV4-2 to TRBJ2-7; D uncertain. Germline lookup yields CDR1 LGHNA and CDR2 YNFKEQ. V dropped 0 bases and J dropped 2 bases, with 2 bases sitting between them. This CDR3 has 12 residues.

The chain combines TRBV28 with TRBJ2-7; D ambiguous. The germline V gene has CDR1 MDHEN and CDR2 SYDVKM. The ends were cut back, 3 bases at V and 1 base at J, with 13 bases in the middle. The CDR3 totals 15 residues. The CDR3 nucleotides are TGTGCCAGCAGTTTTGTCGACCGAAATTCCTACGAGCAGTACTTC. Its translation: CASSFVDRNSYEQYF.